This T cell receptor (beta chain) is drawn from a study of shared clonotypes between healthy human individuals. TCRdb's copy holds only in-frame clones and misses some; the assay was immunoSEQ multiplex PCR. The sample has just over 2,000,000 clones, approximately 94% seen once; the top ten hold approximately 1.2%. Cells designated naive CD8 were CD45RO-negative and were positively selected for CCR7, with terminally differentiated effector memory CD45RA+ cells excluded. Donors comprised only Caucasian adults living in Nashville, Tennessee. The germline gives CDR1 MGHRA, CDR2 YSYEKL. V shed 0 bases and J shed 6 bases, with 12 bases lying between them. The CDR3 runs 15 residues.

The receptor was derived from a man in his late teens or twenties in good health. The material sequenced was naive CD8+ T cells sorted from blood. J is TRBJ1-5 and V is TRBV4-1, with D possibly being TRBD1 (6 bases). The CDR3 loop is CASSQEAGDAQPQHF. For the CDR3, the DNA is TGCGCCAGCAGCCAAGAGGCAGGGGACGCTCAGCCCCAGCATTTT.